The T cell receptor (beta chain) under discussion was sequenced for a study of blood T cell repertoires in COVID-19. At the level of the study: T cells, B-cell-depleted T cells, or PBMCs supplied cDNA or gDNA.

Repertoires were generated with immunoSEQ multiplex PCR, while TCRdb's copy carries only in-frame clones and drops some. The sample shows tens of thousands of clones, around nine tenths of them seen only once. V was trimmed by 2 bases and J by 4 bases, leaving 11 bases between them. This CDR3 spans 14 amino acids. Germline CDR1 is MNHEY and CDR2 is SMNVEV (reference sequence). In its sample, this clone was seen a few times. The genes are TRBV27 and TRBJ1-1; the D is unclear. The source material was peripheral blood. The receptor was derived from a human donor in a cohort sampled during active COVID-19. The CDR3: CASSLTVGSTEAFF. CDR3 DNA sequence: TGTGCCAGCAGTTTAACCGTGGGGAGCACTGAAGCTTTCTTT.